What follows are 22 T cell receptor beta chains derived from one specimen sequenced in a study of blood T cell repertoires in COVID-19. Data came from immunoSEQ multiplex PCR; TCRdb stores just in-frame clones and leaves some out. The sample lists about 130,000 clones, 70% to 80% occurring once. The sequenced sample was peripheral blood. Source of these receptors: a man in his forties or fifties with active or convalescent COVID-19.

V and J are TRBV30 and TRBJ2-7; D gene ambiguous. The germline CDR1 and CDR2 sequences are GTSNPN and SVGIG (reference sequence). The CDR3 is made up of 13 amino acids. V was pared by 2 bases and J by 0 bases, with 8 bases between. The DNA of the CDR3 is TGTGCCTGGAGTCCTTCCGTCTCCTACGAGCAGTACTTC. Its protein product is CAWSPSVSYEQYF.

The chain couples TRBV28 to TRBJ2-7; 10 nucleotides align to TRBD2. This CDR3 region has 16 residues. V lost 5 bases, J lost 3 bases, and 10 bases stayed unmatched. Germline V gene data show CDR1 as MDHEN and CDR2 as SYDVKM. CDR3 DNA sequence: TGTGCCAGCAGTCCCCCCGGTAGCGGGGGGATCTACGAGCAGTACTTC. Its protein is CASSPPGSGGIYEQYF.

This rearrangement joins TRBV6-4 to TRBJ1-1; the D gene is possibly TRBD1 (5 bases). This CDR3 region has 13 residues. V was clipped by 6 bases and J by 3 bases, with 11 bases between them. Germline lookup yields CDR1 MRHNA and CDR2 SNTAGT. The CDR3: CASRSTGYTEAFF. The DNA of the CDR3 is TGTGCCAGCAGGAGTACAGGATACACTGAAGCTTTCTTT.

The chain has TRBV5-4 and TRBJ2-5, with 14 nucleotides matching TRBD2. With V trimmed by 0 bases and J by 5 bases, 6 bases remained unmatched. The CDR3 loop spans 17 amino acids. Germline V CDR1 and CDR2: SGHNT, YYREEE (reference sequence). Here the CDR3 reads CASSLGRLAGGRETQYF. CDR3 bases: TGTGCCAGCAGCTTGGGGAGACTAGCGGGGGGGCGCGAGACCCAGTACTTC.

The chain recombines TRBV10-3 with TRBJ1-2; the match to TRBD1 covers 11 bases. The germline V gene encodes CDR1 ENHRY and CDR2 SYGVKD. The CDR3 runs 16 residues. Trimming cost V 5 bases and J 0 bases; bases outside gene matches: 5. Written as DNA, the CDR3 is TGTGCCATCAGTTGGACAGGGGGCACGGCTAACTATGGCTACACCTTC. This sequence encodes CAISWTGGTANYGYTF.

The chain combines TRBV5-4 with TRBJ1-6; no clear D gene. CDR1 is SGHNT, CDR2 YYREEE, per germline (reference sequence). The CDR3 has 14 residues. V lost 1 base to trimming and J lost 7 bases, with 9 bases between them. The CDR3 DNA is TGTGCCAGCAGCTTGTCGTCCTTCAATTCACCCCTCCACTTT. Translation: CASSLSSFNSPLHF. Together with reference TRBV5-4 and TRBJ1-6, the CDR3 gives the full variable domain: ETGVTQSPTHLIKTRGQQVTLRCSSQSGHNTVSWYQQALGQGPQFIFQYYREEENGRGNFPPRFSGLQFPNYSSELNVNALELDDSALYLCASSLSSFNSPLHFGNGTRLTVT.

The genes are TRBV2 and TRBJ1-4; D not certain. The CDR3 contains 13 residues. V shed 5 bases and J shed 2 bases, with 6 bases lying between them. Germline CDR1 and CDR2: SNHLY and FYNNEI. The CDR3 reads CASSRGTNEKLFF. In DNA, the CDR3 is TGTGCCAGCAGTCGGGGTACTAATGAAAAACTGTTTTTT.

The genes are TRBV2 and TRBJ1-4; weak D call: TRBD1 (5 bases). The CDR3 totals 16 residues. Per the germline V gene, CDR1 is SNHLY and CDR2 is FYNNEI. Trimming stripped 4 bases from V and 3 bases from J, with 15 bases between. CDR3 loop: CASSAGREPSNEKLFF. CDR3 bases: TGTGCCAGCAGTGCGGGACGGGAGCCCTCTAATGAAAAACTGTTTTTT. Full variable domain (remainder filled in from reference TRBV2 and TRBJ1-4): EPEVTQTPSHQVTQMGQEVILRCVPISNHLYFYWYRQILGQKVEFLVSFYNNEISEKSEIFDDQFSVERPDGSNFTLKIRSTKLEDSAMYFCASSAGREPSNEKLFFGSGTQLSVL.

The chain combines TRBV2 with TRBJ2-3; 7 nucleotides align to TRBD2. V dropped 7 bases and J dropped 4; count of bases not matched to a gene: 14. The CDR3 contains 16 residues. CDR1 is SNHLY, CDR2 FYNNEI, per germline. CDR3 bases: TGTGCCAGCAACGAGGGACCGGGAGGTCTCTCAGATACGCAGTATTTT. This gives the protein CASNEGPGGLSDTQYF.

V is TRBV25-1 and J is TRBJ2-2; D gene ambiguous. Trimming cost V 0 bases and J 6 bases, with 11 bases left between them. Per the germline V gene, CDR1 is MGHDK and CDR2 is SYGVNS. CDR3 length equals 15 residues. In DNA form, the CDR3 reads TGTGCCAGCAGTGAATATGAGCGCGAGGCCGGGGAGCTGTTTTTT. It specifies CASSEYEREAGELFF.

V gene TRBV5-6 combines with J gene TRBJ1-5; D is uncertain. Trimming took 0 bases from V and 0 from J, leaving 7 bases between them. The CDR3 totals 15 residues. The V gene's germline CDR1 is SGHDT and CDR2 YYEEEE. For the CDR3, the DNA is TGTGCCAGCAGCTTGGCCCAACATAGCAATCAGCCCCAGCATTTT. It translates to CASSLAQHSNQPQHF.

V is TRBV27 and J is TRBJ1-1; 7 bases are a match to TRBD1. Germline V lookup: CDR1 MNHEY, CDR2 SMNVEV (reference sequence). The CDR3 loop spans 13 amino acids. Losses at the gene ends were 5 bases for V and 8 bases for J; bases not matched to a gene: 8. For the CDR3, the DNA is TGTGCCAGCAGTACCCGGACAGGACTCGAAGCTTTCTTT. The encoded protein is CASSTRTGLEAFF.

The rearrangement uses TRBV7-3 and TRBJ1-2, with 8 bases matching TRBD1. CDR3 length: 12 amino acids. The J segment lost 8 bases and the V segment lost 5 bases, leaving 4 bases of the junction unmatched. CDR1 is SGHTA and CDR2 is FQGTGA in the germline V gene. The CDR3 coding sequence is TGTGCCAGCAGCGAACAGGGGGAAGGCTACACCTTC. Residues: CASSEQGEGYTF. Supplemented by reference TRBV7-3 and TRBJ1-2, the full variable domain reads GAGVSQTPSNKVTEKGKYVELRCDPISGHTALYWYRQSLGQGPEFLIYFQGTGAADDSGLPNDRFFAVRPEGSVSTLKIQRTERGDSAVYLCASSEQGEGYTFGSGTRLTVV.

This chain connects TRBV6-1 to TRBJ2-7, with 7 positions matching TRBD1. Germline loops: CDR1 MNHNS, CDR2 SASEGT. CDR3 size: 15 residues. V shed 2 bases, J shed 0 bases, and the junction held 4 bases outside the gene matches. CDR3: CASSEPGQLSYEQYF. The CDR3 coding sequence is TGTGCCAGCAGTGAACCGGGACAGCTCTCCTACGAGCAGTACTTC.

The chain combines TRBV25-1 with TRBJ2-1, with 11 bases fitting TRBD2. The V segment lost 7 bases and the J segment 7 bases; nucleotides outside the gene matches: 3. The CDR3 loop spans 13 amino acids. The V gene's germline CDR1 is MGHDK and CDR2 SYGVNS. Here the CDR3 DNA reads TGTGCCAGCATCCTAGCGGGAGGAAATGAGCAGTTCTTC. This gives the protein CASILAGGNEQFF.

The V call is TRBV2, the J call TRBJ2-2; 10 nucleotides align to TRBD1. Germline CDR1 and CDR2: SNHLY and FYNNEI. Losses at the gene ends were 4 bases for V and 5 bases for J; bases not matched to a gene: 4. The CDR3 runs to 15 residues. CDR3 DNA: TGTGCCAGCAGTGGACAGGGGGCAAGGACCGGGGAGCTGTTTTTT. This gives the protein CASSGQGARTGELFF. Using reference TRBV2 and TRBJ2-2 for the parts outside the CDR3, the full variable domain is EPEVTQTPSHQVTQMGQEVILRCVPISNHLYFYWYRQILGQKVEFLVSFYNNEISEKSEIFDDQFSVERPDGSNFTLKIRSTKLEDSAMYFCASSGQGARTGELFFGEGSRLTVL.

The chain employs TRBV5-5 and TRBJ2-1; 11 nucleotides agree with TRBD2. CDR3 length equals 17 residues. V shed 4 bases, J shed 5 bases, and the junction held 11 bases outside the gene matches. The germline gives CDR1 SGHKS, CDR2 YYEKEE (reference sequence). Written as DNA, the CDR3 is TGTGCCAGCAGCCCGCGACTAGCGGGGTCTAGGCACAATGAGCAGTTCTTC. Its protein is CASSPRLAGSRHNEQFF.

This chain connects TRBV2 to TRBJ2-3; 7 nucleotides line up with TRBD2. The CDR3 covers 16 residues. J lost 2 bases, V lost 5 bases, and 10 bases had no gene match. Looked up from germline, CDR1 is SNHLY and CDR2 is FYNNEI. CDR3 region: CASSYGGYGYTDTQYF. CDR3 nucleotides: TGTGCCAGCAGTTACGGGGGGTACGGTTACACAGATACGCAGTATTTT.

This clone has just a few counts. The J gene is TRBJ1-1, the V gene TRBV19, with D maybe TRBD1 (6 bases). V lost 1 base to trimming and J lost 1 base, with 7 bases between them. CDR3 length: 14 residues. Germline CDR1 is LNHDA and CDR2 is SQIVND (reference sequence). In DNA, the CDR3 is TGTGCCAGTAGTATAGGGACAGCGAACACTGAAGCTTTCTTT. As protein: CASSIGTANTEAFF.

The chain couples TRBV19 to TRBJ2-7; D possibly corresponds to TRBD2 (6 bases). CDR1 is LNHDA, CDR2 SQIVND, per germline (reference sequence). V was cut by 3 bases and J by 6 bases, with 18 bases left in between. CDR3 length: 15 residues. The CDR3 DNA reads TGTGCCAGTAGTATGAAGACGGGAGCCCCGGCCGAGCAGTACTTC. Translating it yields CASSMKTGAPAEQYF.

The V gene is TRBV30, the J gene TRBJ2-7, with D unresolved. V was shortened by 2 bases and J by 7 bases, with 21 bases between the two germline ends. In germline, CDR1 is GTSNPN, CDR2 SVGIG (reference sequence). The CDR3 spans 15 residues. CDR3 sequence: CAWSLMVFGRGEQYF. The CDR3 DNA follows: TGTGCCTGGAGTTTAATGGTCTTCGGCCGAGGAGAGCAGTACTTC. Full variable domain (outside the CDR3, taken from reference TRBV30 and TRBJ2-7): SQTIHQWPATLVQPVGSPLSLECTVEGTSNPNLYWYRQAAGRGLQLLFYSVGIGQISSEVPQNLSASRPQDRQFILSSKKLLLSDSGFYLCAWSLMVFGRGEQYFGPGTRLTVT.

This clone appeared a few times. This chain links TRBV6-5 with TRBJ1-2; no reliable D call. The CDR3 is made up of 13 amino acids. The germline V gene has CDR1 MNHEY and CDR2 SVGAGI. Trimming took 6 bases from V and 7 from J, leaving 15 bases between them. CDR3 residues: CASSSTVTRGYTF. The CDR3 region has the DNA TGTGCCAGCAGCTCGACTGTAACCCGTGGCTACACCTTC.